The 16 T cell receptor beta chains reported below all come from one sample, sequenced in a study of cytomegalovirus exposure and HLA in healthy donors. Use of 60 Vbeta and 13 Jbeta primers characterized the PCR. Here immunoSEQ multiplex PCR was the method, and the copy in TCRdb shows in-frame clones only, minus some. The data contain roughly 150,000 clones, 85% of them singletons. Sequenced: PBMCs. These receptors all stem from a woman aged 18-35 years in good health and CMV-seronegative.

The rearrangement links TRBV7-9 to TRBJ1-2; 7 bases match TRBD1. The germline CDR1 and CDR2 sequences are SEHNR and FQNEAQ (reference sequence). The V gene end was trimmed by 11 bases and the J gene end by 5 bases; junction bases not matched to a gene: 11. The CDR3 has 13 residues. CDR3 in DNA: TGTGCCGGACGAACACCGGGACAGTATGGCTACACCTTC. Its translation is CAGRTPGQYGYTF.

The rearrangement uses TRBV28 and TRBJ2-7; TRBD2 is a possible D gene (7 bases). This CDR3 contains 14 residues. Trimming shortened V by 3 bases and J by 5 bases, and 14 bases separated the two germline ends. Germline-derived CDR1 and CDR2 are MDHEN and SYDVKM. Here the CDR3 DNA reads TGTGCCAGCAGTTTTAGGGGGAGGGAGGACGAGCAGTACTTC. It yields the protein CASSFRGREDEQYF.

This chain links TRBV4-3 with TRBJ2-2; the D gene is possibly TRBD2 (5 bases). Germline CDR1 and CDR2: LGHNA and YSLEER. Trimming removed 1 base from V and 4 bases from J, with 13 bases in between. This CDR3 contains 16 residues. The CDR3 loop is CASSQGSRAGTGELFF. The CDR3 DNA reads as TGCGCCAGCAGCCAAGGTTCGAGGGCGGGCACCGGGGAGCTGTTTTTT.

This chain uses TRBV7-6 with TRBJ2-1, with TRBD2 identical over 9 bases. This CDR3 comprises 16 residues. With V trimmed by 5 bases and J by 7 bases, 12 bases remained unmatched. Germline assignment: CDR1 SGHVS and CDR2 FNYEAQ. The CDR3 DNA reads as TGTGCCAGCAGCCCTATTAGCGGGAGTAGCGGTAATGAGCAGTTCTTC. Its translation is CASSPISGSSGNEQFF. Based on the CDR3 plus reference TRBV7-6 and TRBJ2-1, the full variable domain is GAGVSQSPRYKVTKRGQDVALRCDPISGHVSLYWYRQALGQGPEFLTYFNYEAQQDKSGLPNDRFSAERPEGSISTLTIQRTEQRDSAMYRCASSPISGSSGNEQFFGPGTRLTVL.

The rearrangement links TRBV7-9 to TRBJ2-3; D is unresolved. Per the germline V gene, CDR1 is SEHNR and CDR2 is FQNEAQ (reference sequence). The V end lost 4 bases, the J end lost 5 bases, and 10 bases lay between the germline ends. CDR3 length: 13 amino acids. CDR3 loop: CASSSAGKDTQYF. In nucleotides, the CDR3 is TGTGCCAGCAGCTCTGCAGGCAAAGATACGCAGTATTTT.

The chain links TRBV5-1 to TRBJ2-3; TRBD2 aligns across 8 bases. Germline trimming cut 7 bases from V and 2 bases from J; bases unmatched to any gene: 6. Germline V gives CDR1 SGHRS, CDR2 YFSETQ. The CDR3 runs to 14 residues. The CDR3: CASGGRLNTDTQYF. The CDR3 DNA is TGCGCCAGCGGCGGGAGGCTCAACACAGATACGCAGTATTTT.

In its sample, this clone was seen a few times. The rearrangement uses TRBV2 and TRBJ2-2, with a weak D call TRBD1 (6 bases). CDR1 and CDR2 (germline): SNHLY, FYNNEI. The CDR3 is 15 residues long. The ends were cut back, 2 bases at V and 4 bases at J, with 11 bases in the middle. The DNA for the CDR3 is TGTGCCAGCAGTGAATTGGGGGCCCGCACCGGGGAGCTGTTTTTT. It codes for CASSELGARTGELFF.

The V call is TRBV18, the J call TRBJ2-1, with D perhaps TRBD2 (7 bases). This CDR3 has 14 residues. V was pared by 3 bases and J by 12 bases, with 18 bases between. The germline gives CDR1 KGHSH, CDR2 LQKENI. CDR3 nucleotides: TGTGCCAGCTCACCCGGACAGAAGGGAGGGCGGCAGTTCTTC. Amino acid sequence: CASSPGQKGGRQFF.

The chain recombines TRBV28 with TRBJ1-1; D is unresolved. The CDR3 has 15 amino acids. The germline V gene has CDR1 MDHEN and CDR2 SYDVKM. The V end was cut by 7 bases, the J end by 7 bases, with 22 bases between. CDR3 in DNA: TGTGCCAGCATAATCGGGCGGTACGGGAGGTTTGAAGCTTTCTTT. Translated, it gives CASIIGRYGRFEAFF.

V is TRBV18 and J is TRBJ2-5; D may be TRBD1 (6 bases). This CDR3 spans 14 amino acids. Germline V CDR1 and CDR2: KGHSH, LQKENI. V gave up 4 bases and J gave up 7 bases, with 16 bases separating them. CDR3 in DNA: TGTGCCAGCTCACTCGGGGACAACCGCGGGACCCAGTACTTC. Protein: CASSLGDNRGTQYF.

This rearrangement joins TRBV5-1 to TRBJ1-5; tentatively, D is TRBD1 (6 bases). V lost 0 bases and J lost 4, with 14 bases in between. Germline V CDR1 and CDR2: SGHRS, YFSETQ. The CDR3 has 16 amino acids. The CDR3 DNA is TGCGCCAGCAGCTTGGGAGGGGGGGCAGGAAATCAGCCCCAGCATTTT. It translates to CASSLGGGAGNQPQHF.

This sequence joins TRBV18 and TRBJ2-5, with D possibly matching TRBD1 (6 bases). In germline, CDR1 is KGHSH, CDR2 LQKENI. The length of the CDR3 is 12 residues. V was pared by 3 bases and J by 5 bases, with 7 bases between. The CDR3 region is CASSPQGETQYF. The CDR3 DNA is TGTGCCAGCTCACCCCAGGGGGAGACCCAGTACTTC.

Only a few counts were recorded for this clone. This chain connects TRBV5-6 to TRBJ1-2; D perhaps matches TRBD1 (6 bases). Per germline, CDR1 SGHDT and CDR2 YYEEEE. The CDR3 runs 14 residues. V shed 1 base and J shed 7 bases, with 14 bases lying between them. The CDR3 loop is CASSLLPTGAGYTF. As DNA, the CDR3 is TGTGCCAGCAGCTTGCTTCCGACAGGTGCTGGCTACACCTTC.

The rearrangement links TRBV5-1 to TRBJ2-3; TRBD1 might be the D (6 bases). From germline, CDR1 is SGHRS and CDR2 YFSETQ. This CDR3 has 15 amino acids. The V end lost 2 bases, the J end lost 0 bases, and 10 bases lay between the germline ends. The CDR3 nucleotides read TGCGCCAGCAGCTTCGACAGGCTAAGCACAGATACGCAGTATTTT. Translation gives CASSFDRLSTDTQYF.

In this sample, this clone turned up once. The chain combines TRBV7-2 with TRBJ2-5, with D possibly being TRBD2 (6 bases). The V end was cut by 4 bases, the J end by 11 bases, with 14 bases between. The germline V gene encodes CDR1 SGHTA and CDR2 FQGNSA. The CDR3 extends over 12 amino acids. The CDR3 nucleotides read TGTGCCAGCAGCTCGGACACTCGGGAGCAGTACTTC. Translation gives CASSSDTREQYF.

V usage is TRBV21-1 and J usage is TRBJ1-5; the D segment call TRBD1 is taken from the table without a DNA check. TRBV21-1 is recorded as a pseudogene. CDR3 size: 14 residues. The CDR3 DNA is TGTGCCAGCAGCAATGGACAGGGCAATCAGCCCCAGCATTTT. It encodes CASSNGQGNQPQHF.